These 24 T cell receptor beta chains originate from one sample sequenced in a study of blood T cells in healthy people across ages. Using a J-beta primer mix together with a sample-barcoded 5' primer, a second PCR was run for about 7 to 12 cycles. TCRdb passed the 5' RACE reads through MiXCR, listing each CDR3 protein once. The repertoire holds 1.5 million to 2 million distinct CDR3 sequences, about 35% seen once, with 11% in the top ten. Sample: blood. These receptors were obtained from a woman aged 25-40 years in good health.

The CDR3 DNA is TGTGCCAGCAGTACTCCGGGACTACTACACTACGAGCAGTACTTC. It specifies CASSTPGLLHYEQYF. V and J are TRBV6-5 and TRBJ2-5, with 7 bases lining up with TRBD2. TRBJ2-7 matches the DNA end more closely, so the J call is doubtful. The CDR3 is 15 residues long. Germline values: CDR1 MNHEY, CDR2 SVGAGI.

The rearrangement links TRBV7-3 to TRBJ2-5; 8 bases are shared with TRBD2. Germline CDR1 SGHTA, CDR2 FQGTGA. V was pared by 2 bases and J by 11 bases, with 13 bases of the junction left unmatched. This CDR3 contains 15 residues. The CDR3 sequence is CASSLDGRGPNEQYF. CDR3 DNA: TGTGCCAGCAGCTTAGACGGGAGGGGTCCCAATGAGCAGTACTTC.

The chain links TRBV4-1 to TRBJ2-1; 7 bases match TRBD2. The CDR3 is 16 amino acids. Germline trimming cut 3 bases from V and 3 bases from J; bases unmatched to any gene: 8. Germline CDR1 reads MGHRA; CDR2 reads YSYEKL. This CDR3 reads CASSQTGRELYNEQFF. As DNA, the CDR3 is TGCGCCAGCAGCCAGACGGGGCGGGAGCTCTACAATGAGCAGTTCTTC.

The CDR3 spells CASSPSWGSTDTQYF. The DNA of the CDR3 is TGTGCCAGCAGCCCCTCGTGGGGGAGCACAGATACGCAGTATTTT. The rearrangement joins TRBV6-5 to TRBJ2-3, with D possibly being TRBD1 or TRBD2 (5 bases each). CDR1 MNHEY and CDR2 SVGAGI come from the germline V gene. Deletions cut 6 bases from V and 0 bases from J, with 13 bases between. The CDR3 totals 15 residues.

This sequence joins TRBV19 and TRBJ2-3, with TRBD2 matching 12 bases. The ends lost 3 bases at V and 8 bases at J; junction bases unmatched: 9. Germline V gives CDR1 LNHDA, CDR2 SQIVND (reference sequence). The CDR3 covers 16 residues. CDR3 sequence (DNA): TGTGCCAGTAGTATTCCTAGCGGGAGGGCCGGGGGTACGCAGTATTTT. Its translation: CASSIPSGRAGGTQYF.

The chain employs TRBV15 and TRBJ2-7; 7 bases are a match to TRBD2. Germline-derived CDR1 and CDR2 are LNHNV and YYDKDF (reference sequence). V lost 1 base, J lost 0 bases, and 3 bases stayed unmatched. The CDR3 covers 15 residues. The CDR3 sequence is CATSRASGPSYEQYF. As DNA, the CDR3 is TGTGCCACCAGCAGAGCTAGCGGTCCCTCCTACGAGCAGTACTTC.

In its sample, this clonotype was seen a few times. CDR3 sequence reads: CASSHSGTKNIQYF. CDR3 sequence (DNA): TGTGCCAGCAGTCACTCAGGGACCAAAAACATTCAGTACTTC. The rearrangement uses TRBV27 and TRBJ2-4; a possible D gene is TRBD1 (5 bases). Germline CDR1 reads MNHEY; CDR2 reads SMNVEV (reference sequence). Trimming cost V 5 bases and J 2 bases, with 10 bases left between them. The length of the CDR3 is 14 residues.

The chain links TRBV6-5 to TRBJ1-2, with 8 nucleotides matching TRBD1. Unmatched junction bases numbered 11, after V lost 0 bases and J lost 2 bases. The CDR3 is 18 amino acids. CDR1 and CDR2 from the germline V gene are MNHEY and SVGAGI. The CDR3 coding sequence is TGTGCCAGCAGTTACTCGAGGCAGGACAGGGTCTTGAACTATGGCTACACCTTC. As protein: CASSYSRQDRVLNYGYTF.

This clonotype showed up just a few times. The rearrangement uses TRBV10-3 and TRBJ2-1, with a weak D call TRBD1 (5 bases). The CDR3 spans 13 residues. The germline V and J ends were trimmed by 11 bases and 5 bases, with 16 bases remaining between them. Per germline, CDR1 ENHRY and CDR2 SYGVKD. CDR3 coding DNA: TGTGCCCGACAGCTCTCACTCAACAATGAGCAGTTCTTC. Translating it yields CARQLSLNNEQFF.

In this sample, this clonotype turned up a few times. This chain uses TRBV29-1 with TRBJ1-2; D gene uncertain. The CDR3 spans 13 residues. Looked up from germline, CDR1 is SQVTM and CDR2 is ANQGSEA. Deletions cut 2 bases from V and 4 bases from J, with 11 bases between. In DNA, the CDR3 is TGCAGCGTTGAAACCGGGTCAGTCTATGGCTACACCTTC. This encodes CSVETGSVYGYTF.

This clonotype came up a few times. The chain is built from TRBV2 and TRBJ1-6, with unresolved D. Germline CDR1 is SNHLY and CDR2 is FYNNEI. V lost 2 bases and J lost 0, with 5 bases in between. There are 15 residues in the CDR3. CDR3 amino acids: CASSESSSYNSPLHF. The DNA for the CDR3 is TGTGCCAGCAGTGAATCGAGCTCCTATAATTCACCCCTCCACTTT. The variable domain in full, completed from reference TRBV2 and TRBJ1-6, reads EPEVTQTPSHQVTQMGQEVILRCVPISNHLYFYWYRQILGQKVEFLVSFYNNEISEKSEIFDDQFSVERPDGSNFTLKIRSTKLEDSAMYFCASSESSSYNSPLHFGNGTRLTVT.

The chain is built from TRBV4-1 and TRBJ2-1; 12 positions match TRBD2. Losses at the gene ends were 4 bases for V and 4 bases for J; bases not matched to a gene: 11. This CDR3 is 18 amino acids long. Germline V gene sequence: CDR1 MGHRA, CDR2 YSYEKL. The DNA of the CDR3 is TGCGCCAGCAGCCGACTTCACTCTAGCGGGGGGGGTTACAATGAGCAGTTCTTC. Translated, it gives CASSRLHSSGGGYNEQFF.

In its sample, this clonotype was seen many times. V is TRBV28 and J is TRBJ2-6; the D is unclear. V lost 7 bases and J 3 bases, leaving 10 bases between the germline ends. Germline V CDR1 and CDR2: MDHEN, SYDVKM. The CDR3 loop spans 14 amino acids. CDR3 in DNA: TGTGCCAGCAACCTTAATAGTGGGGCCAACGTCCTGACTTTC. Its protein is CASNLNSGANVLTF.

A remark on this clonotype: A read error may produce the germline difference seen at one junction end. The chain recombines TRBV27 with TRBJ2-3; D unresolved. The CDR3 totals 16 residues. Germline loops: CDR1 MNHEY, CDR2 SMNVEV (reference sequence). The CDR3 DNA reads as TGTGCCAGCAGTTTATCGTCTCTTCCCTACGGAGATACGCGGTATTTT. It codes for CASSLSSLPYGDTRYF.

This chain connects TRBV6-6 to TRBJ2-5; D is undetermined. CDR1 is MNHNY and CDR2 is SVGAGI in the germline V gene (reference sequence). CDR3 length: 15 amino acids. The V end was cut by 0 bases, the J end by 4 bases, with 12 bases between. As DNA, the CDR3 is TGTGCCAGCAGTTACTCTGCTCTCCCTGGAGAGACCCAGTACTTC. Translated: CASSYSALPGETQYF.

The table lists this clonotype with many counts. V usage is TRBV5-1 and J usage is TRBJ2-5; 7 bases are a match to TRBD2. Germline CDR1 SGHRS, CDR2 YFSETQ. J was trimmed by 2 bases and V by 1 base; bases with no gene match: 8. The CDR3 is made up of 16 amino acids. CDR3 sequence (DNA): TGCGCCAGCAGCTTGAGAAGTGTCGGGGGGCAAGAGACCCAGTACTTC. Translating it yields CASSLRSVGGQETQYF.

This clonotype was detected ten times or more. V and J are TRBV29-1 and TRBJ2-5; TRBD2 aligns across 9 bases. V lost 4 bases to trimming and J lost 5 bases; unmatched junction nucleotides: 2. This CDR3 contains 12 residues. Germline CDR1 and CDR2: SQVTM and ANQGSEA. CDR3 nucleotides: TGCAGCGTTGGAAGCGGGGGGGAGACCCAGTACTTC. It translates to CSVGSGGETQYF.

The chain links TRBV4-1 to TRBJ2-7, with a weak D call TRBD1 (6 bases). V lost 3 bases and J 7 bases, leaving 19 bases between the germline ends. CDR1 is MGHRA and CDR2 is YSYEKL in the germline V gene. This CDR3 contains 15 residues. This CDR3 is CASSHPGQSGGEQYF. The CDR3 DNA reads TGCGCCAGCAGCCATCCTGGACAGAGTGGTGGGGAGCAGTACTTC.

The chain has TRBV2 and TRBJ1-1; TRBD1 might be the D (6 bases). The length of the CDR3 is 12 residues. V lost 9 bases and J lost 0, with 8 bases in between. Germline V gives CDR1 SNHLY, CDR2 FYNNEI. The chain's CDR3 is CASYRVNTEAFF. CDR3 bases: TGTGCCAGTTACAGGGTGAACACTGAAGCTTTCTTT.

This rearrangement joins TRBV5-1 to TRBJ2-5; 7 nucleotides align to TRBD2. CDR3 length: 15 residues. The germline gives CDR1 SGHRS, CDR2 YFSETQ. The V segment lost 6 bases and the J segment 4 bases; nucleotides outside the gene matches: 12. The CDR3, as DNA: TGCGCCAGCATAAGATCCAGCGGGATTGGAGAGACCCAGTACTTC. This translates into CASIRSSGIGETQYF.

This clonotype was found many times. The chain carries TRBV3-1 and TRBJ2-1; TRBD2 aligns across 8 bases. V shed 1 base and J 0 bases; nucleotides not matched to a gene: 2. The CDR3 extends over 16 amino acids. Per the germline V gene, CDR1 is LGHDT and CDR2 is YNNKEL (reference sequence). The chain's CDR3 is CASSQGLASSYNEQFF. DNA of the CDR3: TGTGCCAGCAGCCAAGGACTAGCGAGCTCCTACAATGAGCAGTTCTTC.

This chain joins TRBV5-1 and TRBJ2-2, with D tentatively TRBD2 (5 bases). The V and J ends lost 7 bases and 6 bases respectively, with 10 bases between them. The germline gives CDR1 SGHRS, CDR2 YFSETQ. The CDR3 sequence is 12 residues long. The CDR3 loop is CASRAGSGELFF. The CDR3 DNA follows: TGCGCCAGCCGGGCGGGCTCCGGGGAGCTGTTTTTT.

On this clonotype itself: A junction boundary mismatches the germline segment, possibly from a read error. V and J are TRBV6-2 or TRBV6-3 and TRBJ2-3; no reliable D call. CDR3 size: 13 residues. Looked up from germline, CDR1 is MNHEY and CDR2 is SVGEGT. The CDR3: CAGSYLTPDTQYF. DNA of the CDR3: TGTGCCGGCAGTTACCTGACACCAGATACGCAGTATTTT.

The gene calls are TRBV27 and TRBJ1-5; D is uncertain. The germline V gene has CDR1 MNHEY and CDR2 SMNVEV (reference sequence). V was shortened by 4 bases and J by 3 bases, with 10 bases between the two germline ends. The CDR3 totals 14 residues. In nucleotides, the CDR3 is TGTGCCAGCAGTTCAGAGGCGACCAATCAGCCCCAGCATTTT. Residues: CASSSEATNQPQHF.